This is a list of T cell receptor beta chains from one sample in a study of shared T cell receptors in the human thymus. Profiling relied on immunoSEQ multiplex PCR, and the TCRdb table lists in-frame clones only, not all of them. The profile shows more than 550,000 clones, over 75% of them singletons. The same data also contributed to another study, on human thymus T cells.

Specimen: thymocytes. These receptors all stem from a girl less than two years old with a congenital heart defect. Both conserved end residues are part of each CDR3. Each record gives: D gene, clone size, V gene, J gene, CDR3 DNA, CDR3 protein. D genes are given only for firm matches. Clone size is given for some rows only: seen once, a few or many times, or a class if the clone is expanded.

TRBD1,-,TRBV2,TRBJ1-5,TGTGCCAGCAGTAGCCCGGACAGGGGACGAAGTCAGCCCCAGCATTTT,CASSSPDRGRSQPQHF
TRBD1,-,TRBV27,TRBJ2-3,TGTGCCAGCAGTGGATTGAGGACAGGGGGATTGGGAGATACGCAGTATTTT,CASSGLRTGGLGDTQYF
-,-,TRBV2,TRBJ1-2,TGTGCCAGCACTCCCTTACGGGGGGCGCGTGAAGGATATGGCTACACCTTC,CASTPLRGAREGYGYTF
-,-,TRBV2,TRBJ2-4,TGTGCCAGGGGGGTGGGGGGAGGCGACACCAAAAACATTCAGTACTTC,CARGVGGGDTKNIQYF
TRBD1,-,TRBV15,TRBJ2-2,TGTGCCACCAGCAGAGATCGACGGAGACGACAGGGCAACACCGGGGAGCTGTTTTTT,CATSRDRRRRQGNTGELFF
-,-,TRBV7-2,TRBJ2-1,TGTGCCAGCAGCTTGAGACGCGGGACGGGTTTGTACAATGAGCAGTTCTTC,CASSLRRGTGLYNEQFF
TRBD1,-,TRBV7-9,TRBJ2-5,TGTGCCAGCAGCCCATTTCCGAAAGGGACAGTGCAAGAGACCCAGTACTTC,CASSPFPKGTVQETQYF
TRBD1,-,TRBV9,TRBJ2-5,TGTGCCAGCAGCGTCGGACAGGGCCTGAGGAAAGAGACCCAGTACTTC,CASSVGQGLRKETQYF
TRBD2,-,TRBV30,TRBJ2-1,TGTGCCTGGAGTACGGGGACTAGTATCTATGAGCAGTTCTTC,CAWSTGTSIYEQFF
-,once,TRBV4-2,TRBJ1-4,TGTGCCAGCAGCCAAGAATTCCAGCCGGGGGGGAATGAAAAACTGTTTTTT,CASSQEFQPGGNEKLFF
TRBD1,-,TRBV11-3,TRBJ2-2,TGTGCCAGCAGCTTAGAACAGGGGGCCGGGGAGCTGTTTTTT,CASSLEQGAGELFF
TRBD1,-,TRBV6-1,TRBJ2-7,TGTGCCAGCAGTGCTTATACTGACAGGGTAGAATACGAGCAGTACTTC,CASSAYTDRVEYEQYF
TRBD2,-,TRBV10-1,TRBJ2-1,TGCGCCAGCAGTGCTCCGGGACTAGTTAATGAGCAGTTCTTC,CASSAPGLVNEQFF
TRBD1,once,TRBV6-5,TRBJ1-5,TGTGCCAGCAGTAACCGGACAGGAGAGCAGCCCCAGCATTTT,CASSNRTGEQPQHF
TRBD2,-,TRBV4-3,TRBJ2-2,TGCGCCAGCAGCCAAAACGGGAAAACTAGCGGGGGGGCCGTTTCAGGGGAGCTGTTTTTT,CASSQNGKTSGGAVSGELFF
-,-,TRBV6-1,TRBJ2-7,TGTGCCAGCAGACTAACCAGTGGCAGGGTCTACGAGCAGTACTTC,CASRLTSGRVYEQYF
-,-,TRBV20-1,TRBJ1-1,TGCAGTGCTAGAGATCGCACTGAAGCTTTCTTT,CSARDRTEAFF
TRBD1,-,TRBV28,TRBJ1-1,TGTGCCAGCAGTTTCCGGGACAGGGGTCCGAGTACTGAAGCTTTCTTT,CASSFRDRGPSTEAFF
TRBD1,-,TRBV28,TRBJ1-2,TGTGCCAGCAGTTTATTACTGGCAAACAGGGGGCCGGGGGGTGGCTACACCTTC,CASSLLLANRGPGGGYTF
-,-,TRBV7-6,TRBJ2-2,TGTGCCAGCACCTCGAGGAGGGGACAGAAGGGACCTAAGCCGGCCGGGGAGCTGTTTTTT,CASTSRRGQKGPKPAGELFF
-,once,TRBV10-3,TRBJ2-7,TGTGCCATCAGAGACGCTAGCAGGCCCTACGAGCAGTACTTC,CAIRDASRPYEQYF
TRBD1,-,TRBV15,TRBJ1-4,TGTGCCACCAGCAGCCAAATCCCGGGACAGTGTGGAAAACTGTTTTTT,CATSSQIPGQCGKLFF
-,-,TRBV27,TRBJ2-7,TGTGCCAGCACCTCCTCCCGGACTGGGAACGAGCAGTACTTC,CASTSSRTGNEQYF
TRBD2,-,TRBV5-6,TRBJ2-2,TGTGCCAGCAGCTTGCCCCTCTGGACTAGCGGGGGGGCCCCCGGGGAGCTGTTTTTT,CASSLPLWTSGGAPGELFF
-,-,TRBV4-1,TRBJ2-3,TGCGCCAGCAGCCAAGTACAGGGCCCCACTGGTCTCGGGGATACGCAGTATTTT,CASSQVQGPTGLGDTQYF
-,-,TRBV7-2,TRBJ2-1,TGTGCCAGCAGTCCCGCCGGGGGCAATGAGCAGTTCTTC,CASSPAGGNEQFF
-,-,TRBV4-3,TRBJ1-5,TGCGCCAGCAACCAACAACACCCACCAGGGGTTGACACCCAGCCCCAGCATTTT,CASNQQHPPGVDTQPQHF
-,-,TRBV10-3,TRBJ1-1,TGTGCCATCAGTGTTCTCGGGATTGAAGCTTTCTTT,CAISVLGIEAFF
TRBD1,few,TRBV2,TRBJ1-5,TGTGCCAGCACCGGGACAGGGATCGGGAATCAGCCCCAGCATTTT,CASTGTGIGNQPQHF
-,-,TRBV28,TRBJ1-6,TGTGCCAGCAGAGTCGGGACACTTACCAGCTCCTATAATTCACCCCTCCACTTT,CASRVGTLTSSYNSPLHF
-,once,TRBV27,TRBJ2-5,TGTGCCAGCAGTTTATGTTACATGCACCCACAAGGGGGAGAAGAGACCCAGTACTTC,CASSLCYMHPQGGEETQYF
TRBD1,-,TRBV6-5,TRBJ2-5,TGTGCCAGCAGGGGGGACAGGGGGATCGGGGAGACCCAGTACTTC,CASRGDRGIGETQYF
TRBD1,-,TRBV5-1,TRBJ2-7,TGCGCCAGCAGCGGCCGGGACAGCGAGCAGTACTTC,CASSGRDSEQYF
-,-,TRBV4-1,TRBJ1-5,TGCGCCAGCAGCCAAGGATTACGAACCGATGAGGATCAGCCCCAGCATTTT,CASSQGLRTDEDQPQHF
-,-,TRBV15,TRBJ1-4,TGTGCCACCAGCAGATCCAGGCAGGACATCAGGACTAATGAAAAACTGTTTTTT,CATSRSRQDIRTNEKLFF
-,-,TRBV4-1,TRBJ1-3,TGCGCCAGCAGCCAAGAAGACGCCAGGGATTTCTCTGGAAACACCATATATTTT,CASSQEDARDFSGNTIYF
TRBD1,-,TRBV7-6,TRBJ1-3,TGTGCCAGCAGCCTGTCAGGGGGTTTAAGGGATTTCTCTGGAAACACCATATATTTT,CASSLSGGLRDFSGNTIYF
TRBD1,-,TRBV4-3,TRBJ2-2,TGCGCCAGCAGCCAATCCGGGACAGGGCGCGGGGAGCTGTTTTTT,CASSQSGTGRGELFF
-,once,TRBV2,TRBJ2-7,TGTGCCAGCAACCACCTACCGACGGGCTCCTACGAGCAGTACTTC,CASNHLPTGSYEQYF
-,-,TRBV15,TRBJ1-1,TGTGCCACCAGCAGAGAGTGGGTTGGGGGGACTGAAGCTTTCTTT,CATSREWVGGTEAFF
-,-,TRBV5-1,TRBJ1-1,TGCGCCAGCAGCTTTGACGGGGACACTGAAGCTTTCTTT,CASSFDGDTEAFF